This T cell receptor beta chain was observed in a study of human T cells and chemical hapten exposure. Time point given: patch test 1, 2 weeks after DPC sensitization. The treatment denotes: therapeutic diphenylcyclopropenone sensitization with weekly scalp DPC. In the library, unique molecular identifiers were attached to individual cDNA molecules. TCRdb reanalysed the RACE reads using MiXCR and keeps one entry per CDR3 protein. The sample has approximately 350,000 distinct CDR3 sequences, around 7% seen once. CDR3 length equals 15 residues. The germline V gene has CDR1 SNHLY and CDR2 FYNNEI. The V end lost 6 bases, the J end lost 8 bases, and 22 bases lay between the germline ends. This clonotype has only a few counts.

The sample was whole blood, taken in connection with sensitization to the hapten diphenylcyclopropenone (DPC). The chain links TRBV2 to TRBJ1-2, with D possibly TRBD1 on 6 matching bases. The source is a woman younger than 30 with alopecia areata. Some clones in this sample may be carry-over from other donors' samples. CDR3 residues: CASRFQGQGRSGYTF. The CDR3 region has the DNA TGTGCCAGCAGATTCCAGGGGCAGGGAAGATCGGGCTACACCTTC.